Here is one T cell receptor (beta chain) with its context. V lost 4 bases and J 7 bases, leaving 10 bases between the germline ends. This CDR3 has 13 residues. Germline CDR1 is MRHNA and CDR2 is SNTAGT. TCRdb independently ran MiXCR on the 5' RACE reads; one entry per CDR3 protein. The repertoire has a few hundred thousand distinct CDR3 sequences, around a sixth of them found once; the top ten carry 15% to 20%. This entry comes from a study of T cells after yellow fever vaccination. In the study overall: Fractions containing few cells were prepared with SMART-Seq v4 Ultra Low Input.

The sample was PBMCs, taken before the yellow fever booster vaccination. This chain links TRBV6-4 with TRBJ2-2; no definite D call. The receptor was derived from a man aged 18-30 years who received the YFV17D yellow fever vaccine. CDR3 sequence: CASSGPGSGELFF. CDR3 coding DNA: TGTGCCAGCAGTGGCCCGGGCAGCGGGGAGCTGTTTTTT.